The present entry profiles one T cell receptor beta chain with its context. Control patients had untreated stable or active relapsing-remitting multiple sclerosis by revised McDonald criteria. These data are taken from a study of CD8 T cells in Susac syndrome. The J segment lost 0 bases and the V segment lost 0 bases, leaving 2 bases of the junction unmatched. The CDR3 contains 16 residues. CDR1 is GTSNPN, CDR2 SVGIG, per germline (reference sequence). RNA was extracted with the RNeasy kit, and a quantity of roughly 0.5 to 1 ug was reverse transcribed using random hexamers. Multiplex immunoSEQ PCR targeted 54 Vbeta and 13 Jbeta TCR beta segments. TCRdb analysed the immunoSEQ multiplex PCR reads with MiXCR anew, one entry per CDR3 protein. Seen here are a few hundred thousand distinct CDR3 sequences, 95% observed once, and the top ten hold 0.082%.

The specimen was CD4+ T cells from PBMCs. The rearrangement uses TRBV30 and TRBJ2-1; 10 nucleotides match TRBD2. The TCR originated in a human donor with multiple sclerosis. The CDR3 loop is CAWSVLAGSSYNEQFF. CDR3 DNA sequence: TGTGCCTGGAGTGTACTAGCGGGGAGCTCCTACAATGAGCAGTTCTTC. Drawing the rest from reference TRBV30 and TRBJ2-1, the complete variable domain is SQTIHQWPATLVQPVGSPLSLECTVEGTSNPNLYWYRQAAGRGLQLLFYSVGIGQISSEVPQNLSASRPQDRQFILSSKKLLLSDSGFYLCAWSVLAGSSYNEQFFGPGTRLTVL.